The rows below give T cell receptor beta chains drawn from one sample of a study of low-dose radiotherapy and immunotherapy resistance in tumors. MiXCR, applied by TCRdb to the reads, yields one record per CDR3 protein. The sample carries 80,000 to 95,000 distinct CDR3 sequences, roughly a tenth recorded once. This sample comprised PBMCs, obtained before treatment. The receptor set was obtained from a male donor with prostate cancer. CDR3s include the opening cysteine and the closing phenylalanine or tryptophan. Fields, in order: J gene, V gene, CDR3 protein.

TRBJ2-7,TRBV11-1,CASSPALAGAYEQYF
TRBJ1-4,TRBV5-1,CASSYADPGEKLFF
TRBJ1-1,TRBV20-1,CSAIAWAKTEAFF
TRBJ2-1,TRBV4-3,CASSQEADRGHEQFF
TRBJ1-5,TRBV30,CAWSELYSEQISNQPQHF
TRBJ2-3,TRBV2,CASLGVGTDTQYF
TRBJ2-1,TRBV11-1,CASSLIQLSEQFF
TRBJ2-2,TRBV4-3,CASSQTGTGNTGELFF
TRBJ2-7,TRBV24-1,CATSEGLAGDYEQYF
TRBJ2-1,TRBV7-2,CASSLTRGNFNEQFF
TRBJ1-2,TRBV29-1,CSVDGEGNYGYTF
TRBJ1-5,TRBV19,CASTNRGAQPQHF
TRBJ2-2,TRBV6-6,CASSYTRSARTNTGELFF
TRBJ2-7,TRBV7-2,CASRTTSGPYEQYF
TRBJ2-2,TRBV29-1,CSARGGQNTGELFF
TRBJ2-3,TRBV14,CASSRRQFTDTQYF
TRBJ2-7,TRBV18,CASSPPGASYEQYF
TRBJ2-1,TRBV15,CATSRGGSDEQFF
TRBJ1-5,TRBV30,CAWSEGTGLFQPQHF
TRBJ1-1,TRBV9,CASSVRTGFGAGAEAFF
TRBJ2-1,TRBV11-2,CASSLTSGTNHNEQFF
TRBJ2-5,TRBV7-6,CASSLVTSGRGETQYF
TRBJ2-1,TRBV7-2,CASSPASGTKGQFF
TRBJ1-5,TRBV15,CATSTSGQGSNQPQHF
TRBJ2-2,TRBV20-1,CSARQTSTTGELFF